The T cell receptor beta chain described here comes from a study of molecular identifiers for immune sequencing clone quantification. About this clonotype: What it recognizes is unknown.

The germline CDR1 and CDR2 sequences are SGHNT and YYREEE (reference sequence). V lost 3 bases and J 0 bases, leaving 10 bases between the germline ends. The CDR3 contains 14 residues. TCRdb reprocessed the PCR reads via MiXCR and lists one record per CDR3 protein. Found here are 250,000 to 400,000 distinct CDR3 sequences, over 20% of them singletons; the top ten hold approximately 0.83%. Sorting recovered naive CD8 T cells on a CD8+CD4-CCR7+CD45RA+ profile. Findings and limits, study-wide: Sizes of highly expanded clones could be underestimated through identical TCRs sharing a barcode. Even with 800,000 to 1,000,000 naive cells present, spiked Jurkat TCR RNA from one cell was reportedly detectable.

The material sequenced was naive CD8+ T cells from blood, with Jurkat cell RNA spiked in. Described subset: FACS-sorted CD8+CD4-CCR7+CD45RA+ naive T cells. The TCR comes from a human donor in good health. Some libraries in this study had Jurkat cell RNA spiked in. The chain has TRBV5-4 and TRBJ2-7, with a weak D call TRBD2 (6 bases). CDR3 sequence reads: CASSSEGPSYEQYF. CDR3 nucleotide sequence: TGTGCCAGCAGCTCGGAGGGCCCCTCCTACGAGCAGTACTTC.